The clone carrying this T cell receptor (beta chain) appeared a few times. What it recognizes is unknown. The CDR3 runs to 13 residues. With 10 bases clipped from V and 5 bases from J, the junction kept 10 bases outside the gene matches. Germline-derived CDR1 and CDR2 are SNHLY and FYNNEI. The sample comes from a study of cytomegalovirus exposure and HLA in healthy donors. Study observations and caveats: As was reported, the HLA-A and HLA-B alleles of most subjects were accurately predicted from TCR beta sequences. V- and J-gene trimming in TCR beta was tied to a missense DCLRE1C variant by an analysis performed later.

With 60 Vbeta and 13 Jbeta primers, the PCR was carried out. The table came from immunoSEQ multiplex PCR; TCRdb's copy has only in-frame clones and leaves some out. This sample carries some 91,000 clones, less than 70% of them seen once, and the ten largest clones take roughly 2.5%. This sequence joins TRBV2 and TRBJ1-1, with 7 bases that match TRBD1. Sequenced input: PBMCs. The TCR originated in a human donor in good health. The CDR3 sequence: CATRQGPSTEAFF. CDR3 DNA: TGTGCCACACGACAGGGCCCCTCGACTGAAGCTTTCTTT.